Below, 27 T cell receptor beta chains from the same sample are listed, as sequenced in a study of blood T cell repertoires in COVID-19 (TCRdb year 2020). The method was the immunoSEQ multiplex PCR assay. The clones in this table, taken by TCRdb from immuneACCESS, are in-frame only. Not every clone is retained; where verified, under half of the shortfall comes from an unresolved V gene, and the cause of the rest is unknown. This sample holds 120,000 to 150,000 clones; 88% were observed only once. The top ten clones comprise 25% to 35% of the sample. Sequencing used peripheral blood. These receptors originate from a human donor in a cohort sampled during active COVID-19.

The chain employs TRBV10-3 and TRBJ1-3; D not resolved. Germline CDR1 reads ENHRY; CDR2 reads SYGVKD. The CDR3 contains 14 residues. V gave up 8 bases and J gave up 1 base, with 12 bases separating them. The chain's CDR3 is CAIRGSGSGNTIYF. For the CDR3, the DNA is TGTGCCATCCGAGGCTCCGGGTCTGGAAACACCATATATTTT.

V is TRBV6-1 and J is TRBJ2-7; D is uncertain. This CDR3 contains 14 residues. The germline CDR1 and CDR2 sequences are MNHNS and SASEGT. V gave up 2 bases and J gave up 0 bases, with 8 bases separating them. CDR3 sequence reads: CASSEIRSSYEQYF. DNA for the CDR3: TGTGCCAGCAGTGAAATACGTAGCTCCTACGAGCAGTACTTC.

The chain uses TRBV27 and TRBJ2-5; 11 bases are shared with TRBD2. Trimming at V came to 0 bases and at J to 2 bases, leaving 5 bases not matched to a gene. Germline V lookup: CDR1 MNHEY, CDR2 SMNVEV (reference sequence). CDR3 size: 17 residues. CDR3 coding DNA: TGTGCCAGCAGTTTATCCCGACTAGCGGGGTCACAAGAGACCCAGTACTTC. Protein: CASSLSRLAGSQETQYF.

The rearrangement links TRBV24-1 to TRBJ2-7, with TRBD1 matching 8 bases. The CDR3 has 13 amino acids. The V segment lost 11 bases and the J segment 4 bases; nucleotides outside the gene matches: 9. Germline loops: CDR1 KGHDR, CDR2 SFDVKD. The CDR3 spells CAIGGQGAYEQYF. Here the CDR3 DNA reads TGTGCCATCGGAGGACAGGGCGCTTACGAGCAGTACTTC.

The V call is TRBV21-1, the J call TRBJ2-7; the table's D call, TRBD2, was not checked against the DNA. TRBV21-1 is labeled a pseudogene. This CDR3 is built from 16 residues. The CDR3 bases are TGTGCCAGCAGCAAAACCGAGCGGGGGGGCGCCTACGAGCAGTACTTC. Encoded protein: CASSKTERGGAYEQYF.

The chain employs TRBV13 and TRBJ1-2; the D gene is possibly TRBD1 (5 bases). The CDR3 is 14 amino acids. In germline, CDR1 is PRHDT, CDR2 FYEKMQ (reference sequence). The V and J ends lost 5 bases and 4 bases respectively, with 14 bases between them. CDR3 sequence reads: CASSLGGISYGYTF. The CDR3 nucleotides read TGTGCCAGCAGCCTGGGGGGTATCAGCTATGGCTACACCTTC.

CDR3 loop: CASSLAAQINTIYF. CDR3 coding DNA: TGTGCCAGCAGCTTGGCGGCACAGATAAACACCATATATTTT. The chain has TRBV5-6 and TRBJ1-3, with no clear D. Trimming took 0 bases from V and 6 from J, leaving 10 bases between them. The germline V gene has CDR1 SGHDT and CDR2 YYEEEE. CDR3 length: 14 residues. The variable domain in full, with the rest retrieved from reference TRBV5-6 and TRBJ1-3, is DAGVTQSPTHLIKTRGQQVTLRCSPKSGHDTVSWYQQALGQGPQFIFQYYEEEERQRGNFPDRFSGHQFPNYSSELNVNALLLGDSALYLCASSLAAQINTIYFGEGSWLTVV.

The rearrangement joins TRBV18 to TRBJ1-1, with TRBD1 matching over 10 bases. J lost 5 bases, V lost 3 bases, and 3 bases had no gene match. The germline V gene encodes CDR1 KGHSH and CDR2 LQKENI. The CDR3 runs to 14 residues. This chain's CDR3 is CASSPSGQGTEAFF. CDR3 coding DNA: TGTGCCAGCTCACCCTCGGGACAGGGGACTGAAGCTTTCTTT.

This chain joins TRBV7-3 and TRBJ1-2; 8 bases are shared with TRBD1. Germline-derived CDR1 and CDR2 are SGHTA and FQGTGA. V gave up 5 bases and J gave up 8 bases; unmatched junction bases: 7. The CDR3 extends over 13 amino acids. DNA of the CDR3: TGTGCCAGCAGCAGAACCGGGACAGGCGGCTACACCTTC. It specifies CASSRTGTGGYTF.

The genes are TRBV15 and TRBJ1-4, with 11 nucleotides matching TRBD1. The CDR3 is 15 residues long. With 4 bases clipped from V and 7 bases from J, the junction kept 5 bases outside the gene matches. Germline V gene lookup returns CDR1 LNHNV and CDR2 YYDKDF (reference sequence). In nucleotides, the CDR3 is TGTGCCACCAGCACAGGACAGGGGGCGCTTGAAAAACTGTTTTTT. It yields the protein CATSTGQGALEKLFF.

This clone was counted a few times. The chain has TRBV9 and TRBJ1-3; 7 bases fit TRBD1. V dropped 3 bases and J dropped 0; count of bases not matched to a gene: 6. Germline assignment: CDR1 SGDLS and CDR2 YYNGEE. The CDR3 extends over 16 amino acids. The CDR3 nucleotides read TGTGCCAGCAGCGCCGAAGGACAGGCCTCTGGAAACACCATATATTTT. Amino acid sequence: CASSAEGQASGNTIYF.

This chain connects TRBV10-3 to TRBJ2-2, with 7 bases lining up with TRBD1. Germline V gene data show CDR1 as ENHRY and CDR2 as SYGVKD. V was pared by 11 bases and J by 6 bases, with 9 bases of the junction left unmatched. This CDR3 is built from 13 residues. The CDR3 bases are TGTGCCGTTCAGGGGGTAGGGGCCGGGGAGCTGTTTTTT. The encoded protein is CAVQGVGAGELFF.

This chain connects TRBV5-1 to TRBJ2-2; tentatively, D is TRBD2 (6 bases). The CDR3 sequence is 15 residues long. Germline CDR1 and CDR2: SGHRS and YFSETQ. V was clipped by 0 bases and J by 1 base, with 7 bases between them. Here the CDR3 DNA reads TGCGCCAGCAGCTTGGTTAGCGGGAACACCGGGGAGCTGTTTTTT. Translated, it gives CASSLVSGNTGELFF.

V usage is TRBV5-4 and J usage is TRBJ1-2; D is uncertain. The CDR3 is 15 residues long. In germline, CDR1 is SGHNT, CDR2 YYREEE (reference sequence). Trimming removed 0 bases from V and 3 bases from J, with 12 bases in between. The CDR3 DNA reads TGTGCCAGCAGCTTGGAAATAGGAGATTACTATGGCTACACCTTC. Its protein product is CASSLEIGDYYGYTF.

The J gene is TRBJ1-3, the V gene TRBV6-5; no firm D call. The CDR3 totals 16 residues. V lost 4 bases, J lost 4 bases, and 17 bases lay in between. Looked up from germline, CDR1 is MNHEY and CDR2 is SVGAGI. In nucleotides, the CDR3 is TGTGCCAGCAGTTTGTCCGTGAGGGCGCGGGGAAACACCATATATTTT. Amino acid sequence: CASSLSVRARGNTIYF.

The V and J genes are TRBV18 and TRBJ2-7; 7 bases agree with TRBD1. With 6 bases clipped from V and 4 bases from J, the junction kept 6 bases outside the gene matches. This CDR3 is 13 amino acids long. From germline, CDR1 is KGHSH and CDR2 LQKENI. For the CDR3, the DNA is TGTGCCAGCTCTCCCGGACAGGAATACGAGCAGTACTTC. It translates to CASSPGQEYEQYF.

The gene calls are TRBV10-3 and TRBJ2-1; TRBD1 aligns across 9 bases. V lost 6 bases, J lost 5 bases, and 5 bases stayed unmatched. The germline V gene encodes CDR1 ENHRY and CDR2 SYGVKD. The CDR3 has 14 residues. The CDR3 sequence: CAIRGTGTNNEQFF. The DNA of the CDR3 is TGTGCCATCAGGGGGACAGGGACGAACAATGAGCAGTTCTTC.

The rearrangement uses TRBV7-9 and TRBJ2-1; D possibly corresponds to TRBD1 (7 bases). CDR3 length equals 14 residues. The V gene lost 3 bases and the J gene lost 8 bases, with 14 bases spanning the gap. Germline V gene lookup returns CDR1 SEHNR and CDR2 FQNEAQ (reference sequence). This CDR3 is CASSFQGGRDEQFF. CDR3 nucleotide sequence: TGTGCCAGCAGCTTTCAGGGGGGCCGGGATGAGCAGTTCTTC.

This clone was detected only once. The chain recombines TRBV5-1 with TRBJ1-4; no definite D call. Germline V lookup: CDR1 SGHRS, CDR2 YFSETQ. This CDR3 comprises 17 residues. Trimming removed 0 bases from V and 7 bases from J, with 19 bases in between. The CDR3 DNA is TGCGCCAGCAGCTTGGGCCCTCCCAGAGACGCGGGTGAAAAACTGTTTTTT. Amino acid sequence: CASSLGPPRDAGEKLFF.

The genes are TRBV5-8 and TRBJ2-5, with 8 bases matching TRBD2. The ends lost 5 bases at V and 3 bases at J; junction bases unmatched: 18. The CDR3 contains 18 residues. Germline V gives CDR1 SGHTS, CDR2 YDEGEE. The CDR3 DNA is TGTGCCAGCAGACCTACAAAGGGGTCGGGACTAGACGAAGAGACCCAGTACTTC. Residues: CASRPTKGSGLDEETQYF.

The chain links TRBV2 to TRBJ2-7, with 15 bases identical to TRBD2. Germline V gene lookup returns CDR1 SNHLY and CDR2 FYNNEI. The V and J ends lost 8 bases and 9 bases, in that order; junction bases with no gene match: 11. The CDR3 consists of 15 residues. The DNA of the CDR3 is TGTGCCAGCCATTTTGGGACTAGCGGGGGGAACTCGCAGTACTTC. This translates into CASHFGTSGGNSQYF.

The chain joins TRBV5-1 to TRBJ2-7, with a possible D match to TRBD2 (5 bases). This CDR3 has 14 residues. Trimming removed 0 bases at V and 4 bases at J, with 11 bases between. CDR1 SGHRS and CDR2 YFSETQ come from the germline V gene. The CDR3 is CASSLADSGYEQYF. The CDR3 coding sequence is TGCGCCAGCAGCTTGGCGGATTCGGGATACGAGCAGTACTTC.

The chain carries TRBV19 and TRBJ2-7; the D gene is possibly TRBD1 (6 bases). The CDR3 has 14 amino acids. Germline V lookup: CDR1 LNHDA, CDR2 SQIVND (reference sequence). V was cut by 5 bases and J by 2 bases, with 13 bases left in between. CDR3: CASSPDRRTYEQYF. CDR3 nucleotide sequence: TGTGCCAGTAGTCCCGACAGGAGAACCTACGAGCAGTACTTC.

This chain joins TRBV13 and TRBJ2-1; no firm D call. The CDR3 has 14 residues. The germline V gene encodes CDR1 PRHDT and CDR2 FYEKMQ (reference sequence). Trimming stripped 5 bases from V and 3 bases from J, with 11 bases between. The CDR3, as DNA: TGTGCCAGCAGCCCCCCTACAGTCTACAATGAGCAGTTCTTC. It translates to CASSPPTVYNEQFF.

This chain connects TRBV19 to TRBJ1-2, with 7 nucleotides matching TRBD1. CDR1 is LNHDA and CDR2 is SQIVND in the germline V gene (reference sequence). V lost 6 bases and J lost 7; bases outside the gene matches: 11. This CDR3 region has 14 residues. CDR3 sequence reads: CASSSGQRLGGYTF. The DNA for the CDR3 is TGTGCCAGTAGCTCGGGACAGCGGTTAGGTGGCTACACCTTC.

CDR3 in amino acids: CASSPLGQNTEAFF. DNA of the CDR3: TGTGCCAGCTCACCATTAGGACAGAACACTGAAGCTTTCTTT. The chain couples TRBV18 to TRBJ1-1, with D maybe TRBD1 (5 bases). V was clipped by 2 bases and J by 1 base, with 8 bases between them. CDR1 and CDR2 (germline): KGHSH, LQKENI. CDR3 size: 14 residues.

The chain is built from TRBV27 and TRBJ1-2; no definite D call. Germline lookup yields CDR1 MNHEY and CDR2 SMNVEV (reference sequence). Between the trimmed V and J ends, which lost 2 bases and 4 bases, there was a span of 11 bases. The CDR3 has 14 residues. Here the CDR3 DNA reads TGTGCCAGCAGTTTAATTCCAGGCAGCTATGGCTACACCTTC. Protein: CASSLIPGSYGYTF.